This is a list of T cell receptor beta chains from one sample in a study of cytomegalovirus exposure and HLA in healthy donors. Repertoires were generated with immunoSEQ multiplex PCR, while TCRdb's copy carries only in-frame clones and drops some. The data hold hundreds of thousands of clones, with more than 85% observed a single time. Sample: PBMCs. The receptors shown here come from a man aged 18-30 years in good health and CMV-seropositive. Both conserved end residues are part of each CDR3. The D gene is left open where the match is weak. Clone size is shown for a subset of rows, as once, few, many or a class of expanded clone.

j_call	clone_size	d_call	v_call	cdr3_aa	cdr3_nt
TRBJ2-1	-	-	TRBV29-1	CSARPPLLDEQFF	TGCAGCGCAAGACCCCCCCTGTTGGATGAGCAGTTCTTC
TRBJ2-7	once	TRBD1	TRBV28	CASSLDPQGAYEQYF	TGTGCCAGCAGTTTAGACCCGCAGGGGGCTTACGAGCAGTACTTC
TRBJ2-1	-	-	TRBV27	CASSPLPGNEQFF	TGTGCCAGCAGTCCCCTCCCAGGGAATGAGCAGTTCTTC
TRBJ2-7	many	TRBD2	TRBV7-2	CASSLASSGLYEQYF	TGTGCCAGCAGCTTAGCTTCTAGCGGCCTCTACGAGCAGTACTTC
TRBJ1-1	-	-	TRBV27	CASSHGTEREAFF	TGTGCCAGCAGTCACGGGACGGAACGTGAAGCTTTCTTT
TRBJ2-6	-	-	TRBV11-2	CASSLTGFGANVLTF	TGTGCCAGCAGCTTAACGGGGTTCGGGGCCAACGTCCTGACTTTC
TRBJ2-7	-	TRBD1	TRBV6-5	CASSINRGSYEQYF	TGTGCCAGCAGCATAAACAGGGGATCCTACGAGCAGTACTTC
TRBJ1-2	-	-	TRBV20-1	CSARVPDGYTF	TGCAGTGCTAGAGTACCGGATGGCTACACCTTC
TRBJ2-1	-	-	TRBV11-3	CASSPTPLSYNEQFF	TGTGCCAGCAGCCCTACCCCGCTGTCCTACAATGAGCAGTTCTTC
TRBJ2-5	-	-	TRBV15	CATSRDRASGETQYF	TGTGCCACCAGCAGAGATAGGGCCTCTGGGGAGACCCAGTACTTC
TRBJ1-4	-	-	TRBV7-8	CASSPRGSTNEKLFF	TGTGCCAGCAGCCCTAGGGGAAGCACTAATGAAAAACTGTTTTTT
TRBJ1-5	few	-	TRBV20-1	CSARQGMAQHF	TGCAGTGCTAGGCAGGGTATGGCCCAGCATTTT
TRBJ1-1	-	-	TRBV2	CASISERVAFF	TGTGCCAGCATCTCGGAGCGAGTAGCTTTCTTT
TRBJ2-7	-	-	TRBV27	CASSSYRVPEQYF	TGTGCCAGCAGTTCCTACCGGGTCCCGGAGCAGTACTTC
TRBJ1-1	-	TRBD1	TRBV11-2	CASSLEQGGGTEAFF	TGTGCCAGCAGCCTCGAACAGGGGGGAGGCACTGAAGCTTTCTTT
TRBJ2-1	-	TRBD2	TRBV29-1	CSVGRGTSVDEQFF	TGCAGCGTGGGCAGGGGGACTAGCGTCGATGAGCAGTTCTTC
TRBJ2-3	-	TRBD2	TRBV5-1	CASSVGTSGATDTQYF	TGCGCCAGCAGCGTGGGGACTAGCGGGGCCACAGATACGCAGTATTTT
TRBJ1-2	-	TRBD1	TRBV20-1	CSAQGVNGYTF	TGCAGTGCACAGGGGGTTAATGGCTACACCTTC
TRBJ2-6	-	-	TRBV30	CAWRRDGANVLTF	TGTGCCTGGAGACGGGATGGGGCCAACGTCCTGACTTTC
TRBJ2-5	-	-	TRBV19	CASSALRGAQYF	TGTGCCAGTAGTGCCCTCAGGGGGGCCCAGTACTTC
TRBJ2-3	few	-	TRBV29-1	CSAASAEGGDTQYF	TGCAGCGCCGCTAGCGCAGAGGGGGGAGATACGCAGTATTTT
TRBJ2-3	few	-	TRBV19	CASSMGLSADTQYF	TGTGCCAGTAGTATGGGACTCTCTGCAGATACGCAGTATTTT
TRBJ2-3	-	TRBD2	TRBV6-1	CASSEVAGVEGTDTQYF	TGTGCCAGCAGTGAAGTAGCGGGAGTGGAGGGCACAGATACGCAGTATTTT
TRBJ2-1	-	TRBD1	TRBV9	CASSERTGVNEQFF	TGTGCCAGCAGCGAAAGGACAGGGGTCAATGAGCAGTTCTTC
TRBJ2-7	-	-	TRBV11-3	CASSLAPGGEQYF	TGTGCCAGCAGCTTAGCCCCGGGCGGCGAGCAGTACTTC
TRBJ2-5	-	-	TRBV29-1	CSVDGLEETQYF	TGCAGCGTCGACGGACTGGAAGAGACCCAGTACTTC
TRBJ2-3	-	-	TRBV2	CASCLWQHTDTQYF	-
TRBJ2-2	-	-	TRBV28	CASSTTGSTGELFF	TGTGCCAGCAGTACTACAGGGAGCACCGGGGAGCTGTTTTTT
TRBJ2-7	-	-	TRBV5-4	CASSKVAGSYEQYF	TGTGCCAGCAGCAAGGTAGCCGGGTCCTACGAGCAGTACTTC
TRBJ2-7	-	-	TRBV15	CATSGSKGGEQYF	TGTGCCACCAGCGGAAGTAAGGGCGGGGAGCAGTACTTC
TRBJ2-2	-	-	TRBV6-5	CASSYLGSGELFF	TGTGCCAGCAGTTACCTTGGGTCCGGGGAGCTGTTTTTT